What follows describes a single T cell receptor beta chain. Profiling relied on immunoSEQ multiplex PCR, and the TCRdb table lists in-frame clones only, not all of them. The sample has 70,000 to 80,000 clones, around 90% seen once. The germline V gene encodes CDR1 GTSNPN and CDR2 SVGIG (reference sequence). There are 12 residues in the CDR3. This specimen belongs to a study of T cell clones after liver transplantation. Background on the study: TCRbeta sequencing after a pre-transplant mixed lymphocyte reaction identified graft-donor-reactive clones, later tracked in post-transplant blood.

The source was CD4+ T cells from blood, collected before liver transplant. This chain uses TRBV30 with TRBJ1-2; perhaps TRBD1 as D (5 bases). The sequence was obtained from a human donor who received a liver transplant. This CDR3 reads CALQVGDYGYTF. The CDR3, as DNA: TGTGCTTTACAAGTAGGGGATTATGGCTACACCTTC.